The sequence of this T cell receptor beta chain was determined in a study of T cells expressing NK-cell markers. Germline V gene sequence: CDR1 MNHNS, CDR2 SASEGT. The CDR3 covers 15 residues. TCRdb reprocessed the 5' RACE reads, with one entry per CDR3 protein and no DNA. Listed are about 260,000 distinct CDR3 sequences; about 4.2% falls within the top ten. Sequenced material: blood T cells: a sorted CD56 or NKG2C T cell subset, CD4+ or CD8+ T cells, or bulk PBMC T cells (not recorded which). The chain has TRBV6-1 and TRBJ1-1; there is no DNA to check the TCRdb D call of TRBD1. This TCR came from a woman between 18 and 69 years old in good health. This chain's CDR3 is CASIQWGTGATEAFF.